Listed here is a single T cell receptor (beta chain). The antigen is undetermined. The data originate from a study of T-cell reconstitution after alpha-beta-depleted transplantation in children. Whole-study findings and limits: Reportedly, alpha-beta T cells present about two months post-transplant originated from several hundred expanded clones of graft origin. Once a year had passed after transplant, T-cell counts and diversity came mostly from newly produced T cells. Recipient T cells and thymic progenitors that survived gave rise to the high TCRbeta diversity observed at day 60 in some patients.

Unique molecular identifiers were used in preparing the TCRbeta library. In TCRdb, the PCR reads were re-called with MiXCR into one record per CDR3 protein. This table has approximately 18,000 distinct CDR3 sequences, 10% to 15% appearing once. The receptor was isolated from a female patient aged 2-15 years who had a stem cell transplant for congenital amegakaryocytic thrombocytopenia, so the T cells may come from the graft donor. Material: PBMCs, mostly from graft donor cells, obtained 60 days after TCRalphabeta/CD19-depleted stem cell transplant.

The CDR3 loop is CASSPDLNTEAFF. The CDR3 nucleotides read TGCGCCAGCAGCCCAGATTTGAACACTGAAGCTTTCTTT. The chain links TRBV5-1 to TRBJ1-1, with D uncertain. The germline V gene has CDR1 SGHRS and CDR2 YFSETQ. This CDR3 has 13 amino acids. Trimming stripped 4 bases from V and 0 bases from J, with 7 bases between.